The text below deals with one TCR beta chain. TCRdb's table, derived via immunoSEQ multiplex PCR, lists solely in-frame clones and lacks some. The sample contains 120,000 to 150,000 clones, roughly 86% of which appear only once. This specimen belongs to a study of blood T cell repertoires in COVID-19. Germline CDR1 reads SQVTM; CDR2 reads ANQGSEA. The CDR3 has 14 amino acids. Trimming removed 7 bases from V and 4 bases from J, with 17 bases in between. V usage is TRBV29-1 and J usage is TRBJ2-1; perhaps TRBD2 as D (5 bases). This sequence originates from a woman between 45 and 65 years old with acute or convalescent COVID-19. Specimen: peripheral blood. CDR3 protein: CSGTGIRRYNEQFF. The CDR3 DNA reads as TGCAGCGGCACCGGGATCAGACGTTACAATGAGCAGTTCTTC.